The rows below give T cell receptor beta chains drawn from one sample of a study of CD8 T cells in ankylosing spondylitis. TCRdb independently ran MiXCR on the 5' RACE reads; one entry per CDR3 protein. The table records some 130,000 distinct CDR3 sequences, just under 7.5% of them present only once. Sequenced sample: blood, either unsorted or a sorted T cell fraction (not recorded which). The origin of the receptors is a female donor with ankylosing spondylitis or in good health (not recorded which). The CDR3 runs from the conserved cysteine through the conserved F or W. The D gene is left open where the match is weak. A row's size may be missing; if present it is once, few, many or a size class.

V,D,size,J,DNA,CDR3
TRBV2,TRBD1,few,TRBJ1-4,TGTGCCAGCAGAGCAACCGGGACAGGGTTTGAAAAACTGTTTTTT,CASRATGTGFEKLFF
TRBV6-5,TRBD2,many,TRBJ2-4,TGTGCCAGCAGTTCCCGTGGGGGGGGATCCTTGCAGTACTTC,CASSSRGGGSLQYF
TRBV19,-,many,TRBJ2-2,TGTGCCAGTAAGATAGGGGGGAACACCGGGGAGCTGTTTTTT,CASKIGGNTGELFF
TRBV7-7,-,many,TRBJ2-5,TGTGCTAGCAGCTTAACCGGGCTGCACCAAGAGACCCAGTACTTC,CASSLTGLHQETQYF
TRBV4-2,-,many,TRBJ1-2,TGTGCCAGCAGCCGATTGTCCCGACAGCCTGGCTATGGCTACACCTTC,CASSRLSRQPGYGYTF
TRBV7-2,-,many,TRBJ1-5,TGTGCCAGCAGCGTAGCAGGGGCCCCGGATCAGCCCCAGCATTTT,CASSVAGAPDQPQHF
TRBV28,-,many,TRBJ1-1,TGTGCCAGCAGTTTGGGCCCGAGGGTGCCCAAACTGAACACTGAAGCTTTCTTT,CASSLGPRVPKLNTEAFF
TRBV9,-,many,TRBJ2-3,TGTGCCAGCAGCGCCGCGCAGGCAGATACGCAGTATTTT,CASSAAQADTQYF
TRBV12-3/TRBV12-4,TRBD1,many,TRBJ2-1,TGTGCCAGCAGACCCAATGACAGGGCTTGGAATGAGCAGTTCTTC,CASRPNDRAWNEQFF
TRBV10-3,TRBD2,many,TRBJ2-1,TGTGCCATCAGTGATCCGGGACTAGCGGGCGGGCACAATGAGCAGTTCTTC,CAISDPGLAGGHNEQFF
TRBV9,-,many,TRBJ2-3,TGTGCCAGCAGCGTAGGTCAGGAACCCACAGATACGCAGTATTTT,CASSVGQEPTDTQYF
TRBV4-1,TRBD1,many,TRBJ1-5,TGCGCCAGCAGCCGAGAGGACAGGGGGAGCAATCAGCCCCAGCATTTT,CASSREDRGSNQPQHF
TRBV4-2,-,many,TRBJ2-3,TGTGCCAGCAGCCAAGAAATCTCAGATACGCAGTATTTT,CASSQEISDTQYF
TRBV4-1,-,many,TRBJ2-7,TGCGCCAGCAGCCAAAGAGGTCTGAACGAGCAGTACTTC,CASSQRGLNEQYF
TRBV29-1,-,once,TRBJ1-2,TGCAGGGTTTCCCAGTCAGCCGGGACCGCCTTCGACTGTGGCTACACCTTC,CRVSQSAGTAFDCGYTF
TRBV7-7,TRBD1,-,TRBJ2-2,TGTGCTAGCAGCCCACAGGGGCTCACCAGGGAGCTGTTTTTT,CASSPQGLTRELFF
TRBV11-3,-,-,TRBJ2-7,TGTGCCAGCAGCTTGTCGGGGGCAACCTACGAGCAGTACTTC,CASSLSGATYEQYF
TRBV5-1,TRBD1,many,TRBJ1-6,TGCGCCAGCAGCCCCGGACAGGGTTCTAATTCACCCCTCCACTTT,CASSPGQGSNSPLHF
TRBV12-3/TRBV12-4,-,once,TRBJ1-5,TGTACCTTCAGCCCACCCCGGCGGGGGGCCGGGGGCAATCAGCCCCAGCATTTT,CTFSPPRRGAGGNQPQHF
TRBV5-1,TRBD1,many,TRBJ2-1,TGCGCCAGCAGCTTGGGACAGGGCTACAATGAGCAGTTCTTC,CASSLGQGYNEQFF
TRBV27,-,few,TRBJ2-7,TGTGCCAGCAGTTTTGGGGCCTACTACGAGCAGTACTTC,CASSFGAYYEQYF
TRBV6-2/TRBV6-3,-,many,TRBJ1-1,TGTGCCAGCAGTCACAACAGGAACACTGAAGCTTTCTTT,CASSHNRNTEAFF
TRBV2,-,many,TRBJ2-1,TGTGCCAGCAGACCTGGGACCGACTCCTACAATGAGCAGTTCTTC,CASRPGTDSYNEQFF
TRBV19,-,many,TRBJ2-1,TGTGCCAGTAGTAGGCTAGCAGCCTACAATGAGCAGTTCTTC,CASSRLAAYNEQFF
TRBV29-1,-,-,TRBJ1-1,TGCAGCGTCCAGGGGAGTGGCACTGAAGCTTTCTTT,CSVQGSGTEAFF
TRBV15,-,many,TRBJ1-6,TGTGCCACCAGCAGCCTACAGAATTCACCCCTCCACTTT,CATSSLQNSPLHF
TRBV7-2,-,many,TRBJ2-3,TGTGCCAGCAGCAAGCGAAGACCGGGCTTAGATACGCAGTATTTT,CASSKRRPGLDTQYF
TRBV11-2,-,many,TRBJ1-6,TGTGCCAGCAGCTTAGTTAGCGGCTATTCACCCCTCCACTTT,CASSLVSGYSPLHF
TRBV29-1,-,many,TRBJ1-1,TGCAGCGCTGAGGCACGAGGTCCGACCAACACTGAAGCTTTCTTT,CSAEARGPTNTEAFF
TRBV5-1,-,many,TRBJ1-1,TGCGCCAGCAGCTTGGAGAGTGTTGGGGACACTGAAGCTTTCTTT,CASSLESVGDTEAFF
TRBV20-1,-,many,TRBJ1-5,TGCAGTGCCGTTACAGGTCTCAATCAGCCCCAGCATTTT,CSAVTGLNQPQHF
TRBV5-1,-,many,TRBJ2-2,TGCGCCAGCAGCTTGGTTAGCCTAGGGAACACCGGGGAGCTGTTTTTT,CASSLVSLGNTGELFF
TRBV6-5,TRBD1,many,TRBJ1-3,TGTGCCAGCAGTTACGGGGACAGCATTTTTGGAAACACCATATATTTT,CASSYGDSIFGNTIYF
TRBV10-3,TRBD1,many,TRBJ1-4,TGTGCCACCAGCGGGACAGGTCCACTCGGTGAAAAACTGTTTTTT,CATSGTGPLGEKLFF
TRBV18,-,few,TRBJ1-1,TGTGCCAGCTCACCAAGGTCGGGACCACGGGGGACTGAAGCTTTCTTT,CASSPRSGPRGTEAFF
TRBV6-2/TRBV6-3,TRBD2,many,TRBJ2-3,TGTGCCAGCAGTTACTCGACTAGCGGGGGAGGAGGCACAGATACGCAGTATTTT,CASSYSTSGGGGTDTQYF
TRBV5-1,-,many,TRBJ2-7,TGCGCCAGCAGCTTGGACGGGACCTCATTAAGCGAGCAGTACTTC,CASSLDGTSLSEQYF
TRBV4-2,-,-,TRBJ2-3,TGTGCCAGCAGCCCAGGGACCTACCCCGATACGCAGTATTTT,CASSPGTYPDTQYF
TRBV3-1,-,many,TRBJ2-7,TGTGCCAGCAGTCGCCGATTGCAGGGGCAGCAGTACTTC,CASSRRLQGQQYF
TRBV6-1,-,many,TRBJ1-2,TGTGCCAGCAGTGAACGAGGGGCGCGTGGCTACACCTTC,CASSERGARGYTF
TRBV6-1,TRBD1,-,TRBJ2-7,TGTGCCAGCAGTGCTGGACAGGCCTACGAGCAGTACTTC,CASSAGQAYEQYF
TRBV18,TRBD2,few,TRBJ2-3,TGTGCCAGCTCACCTACTTTGACTAGCGGGGGGCCCATAGATACGCAGTATTTT,CASSPTLTSGGPIDTQYF
TRBV12-3/TRBV12-4,-,many,TRBJ1-2,TGTGCCAGCAGTTTCGACCGCTCGGCCTTC,CASSFDRSAF
TRBV7-9,TRBD1,-,TRBJ1-1,TGTGCCAGCAGCCCAACCGGGACAGGGCATACTGAAGCTTTCTTT,CASSPTGTGHTEAFF
TRBV5-1,TRBD1,many,TRBJ1-2,TGCGCCAGCAGCCCGGGACAGGGCATTTATGGCTACACCTTC,CASSPGQGIYGYTF
TRBV27,TRBD1,-,TRBJ2-6,TGTGCCAGCAGTTTGGTGATCGGACAGGTTGGGGCTCTCTCTGGGGCCAACGTCCTGACTTTC,CASSLVIGQVGALSGANVLTF
TRBV20-1,TRBD2,few,TRBJ2-6,TGCAGTGTTAGTCGGACTAGCGGGGGCTCCAGCTCTGGGGCCAACGTCCTGACTTTC,CSVSRTSGGSSSGANVLTF